This T cell receptor beta chain was observed in a study of shared clonotypes between healthy human individuals. Study findings and constraints: The sole specimen, blood, was sampled, and tissue repertoires likely differ.

Produced via immunoSEQ multiplex PCR; TCRdb's table is partial and in-frame only. The sample holds fewer than 1.4 million clones; approximately 80% are singletons and the top ten take roughly 0.61%. Of note for this clone: No antigen is known for it.

V dropped 6 bases and J dropped 8 bases, with 11 bases sitting between them. Germline values: CDR1 MDHEN, CDR2 SYDVKM. The CDR3 loop spans 12 amino acids. V gene TRBV28 combines with J gene TRBJ2-1, with D possibly being TRBD2 (6 bases). Sequenced input: memory CD4+ T cells from PBMCs. Subset here: CD45RA-negative fraction. This clonotype was sampled from a man between 18 and 29 years old in good health. Some clones in this sample may be carry-over from other donors' samples. For the CDR3, the DNA is TGTGCCAGCAGCTCGGGGGACGATGAGCAGTTCTTC. Its translation: CASSSGDDEQFF.